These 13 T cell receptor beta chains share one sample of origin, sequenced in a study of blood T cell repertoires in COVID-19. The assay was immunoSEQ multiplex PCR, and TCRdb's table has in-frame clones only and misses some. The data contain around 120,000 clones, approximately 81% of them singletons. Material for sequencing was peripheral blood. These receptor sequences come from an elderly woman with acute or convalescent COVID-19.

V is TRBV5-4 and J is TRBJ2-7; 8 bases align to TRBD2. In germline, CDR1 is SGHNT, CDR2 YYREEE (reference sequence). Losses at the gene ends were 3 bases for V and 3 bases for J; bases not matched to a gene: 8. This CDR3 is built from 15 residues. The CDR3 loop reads CASSSGLARGYEQYF. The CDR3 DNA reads TGTGCCAGCAGCTCAGGACTAGCTAGAGGCTACGAGCAGTACTTC.

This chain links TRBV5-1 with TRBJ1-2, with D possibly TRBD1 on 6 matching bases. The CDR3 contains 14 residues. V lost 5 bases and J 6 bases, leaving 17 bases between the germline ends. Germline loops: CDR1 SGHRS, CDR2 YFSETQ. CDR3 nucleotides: TGCGCCAGCAGTGAGGGGGATTCTTGGGATGGCTACACCTTC. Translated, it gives CASSEGDSWDGYTF.

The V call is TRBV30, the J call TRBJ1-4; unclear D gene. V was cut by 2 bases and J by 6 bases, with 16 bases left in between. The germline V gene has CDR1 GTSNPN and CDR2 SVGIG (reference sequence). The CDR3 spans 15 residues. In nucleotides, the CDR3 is TGTGCCTGGAGTAGGAGGCAGTATGCGGATGAAAAACTGTTTTTT. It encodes CAWSRRQYADEKLFF.

The DNA for the CDR3 is TGTGCCAGCAGCTTATCGTCCCGAGGGACTGAAGCTTTCTTT. It translates to CASSLSSRGTEAFF. The rearrangement links TRBV11-2 to TRBJ1-1; D unclear. Germline CDR1 is SGHAT and CDR2 is FQNNGV. The CDR3 spans 14 residues. V dropped 2 bases and J dropped 5 bases, with 12 bases sitting between them. Drawing the rest from reference TRBV11-2 and TRBJ1-1, the complete variable domain is EAGVAQSPRYKIIEKRQSVAFWCNPISGHATLYWYQQILGQGPKLLIQFQNNGVVDDSQLPKDRFSAERLKGVDSTLKIQPAKLEDSAVYLCASSLSSRGTEAFFGQGTRLTVV.

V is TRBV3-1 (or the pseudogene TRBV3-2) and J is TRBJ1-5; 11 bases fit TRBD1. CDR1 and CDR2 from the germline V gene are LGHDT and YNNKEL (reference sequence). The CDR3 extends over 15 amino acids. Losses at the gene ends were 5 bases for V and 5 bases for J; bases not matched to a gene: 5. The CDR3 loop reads CASSYGTGGDQPQHF. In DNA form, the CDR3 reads TGTGCCAGCAGCTATGGGACAGGGGGGGATCAGCCCCAGCATTTT.

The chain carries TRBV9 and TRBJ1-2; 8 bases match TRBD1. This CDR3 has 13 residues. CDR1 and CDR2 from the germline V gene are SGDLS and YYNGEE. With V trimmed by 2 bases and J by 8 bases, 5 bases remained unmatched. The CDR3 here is CASSVGQVGGYTF. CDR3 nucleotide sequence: TGTGCCAGCAGCGTGGGACAGGTCGGGGGCTACACCTTC.

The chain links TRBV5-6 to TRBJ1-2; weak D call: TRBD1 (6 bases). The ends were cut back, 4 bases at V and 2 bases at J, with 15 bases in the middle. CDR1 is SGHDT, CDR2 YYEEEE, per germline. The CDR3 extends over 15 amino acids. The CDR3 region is CASSIGQRKNYGYTF. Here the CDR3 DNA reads TGTGCCAGCAGCATCGGACAGCGCAAGAACTATGGCTACACCTTC.

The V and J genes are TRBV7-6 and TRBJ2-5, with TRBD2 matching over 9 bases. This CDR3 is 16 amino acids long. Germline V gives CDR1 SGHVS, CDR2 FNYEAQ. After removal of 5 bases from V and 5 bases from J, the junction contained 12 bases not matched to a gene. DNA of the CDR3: TGTGCCAGCAGCGTTAGAAGGGCGGGGGGGCTGGAGACCCAGTACTTC. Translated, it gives CASSVRRAGGLETQYF.

CDR3 in amino acids: CASSFPGGLSTDTQYF. In DNA, the CDR3 is TGTGCCAGCAGCTTCCCGGGGGGCCTTAGCACAGATACGCAGTATTTT. The chain employs TRBV5-8 and TRBJ2-3, with D maybe TRBD2 (7 bases). Germline lookup yields CDR1 SGHTS and CDR2 YDEGEE. This CDR3 is built from 16 residues. Trimming left V 2 bases short and J 0 bases short, with 13 bases between.

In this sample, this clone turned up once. CDR3: CASSLAQPTSGLSEQYF. The CDR3, as DNA: TGCGCCAGCAGCTTGGCCCAGCCGACTAGCGGGCTTAGCGAGCAGTACTTC. This chain connects TRBV5-1 to TRBJ2-7; 10 bases map to TRBD2. This CDR3 contains 17 residues. Unmatched junction bases numbered 12, after V lost 0 bases and J lost 6 bases. CDR1 and CDR2 (germline): SGHRS, YFSETQ.

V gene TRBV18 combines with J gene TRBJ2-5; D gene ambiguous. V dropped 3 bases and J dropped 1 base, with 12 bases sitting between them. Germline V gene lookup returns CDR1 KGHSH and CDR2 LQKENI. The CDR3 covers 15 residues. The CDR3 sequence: CASSPLSLVQETQYF. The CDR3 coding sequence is TGTGCCAGCTCACCTCTTTCCCTCGTCCAAGAGACCCAGTACTTC. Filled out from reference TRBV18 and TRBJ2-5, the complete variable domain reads NAGVMQNPRHLVRRRGQEARLRCSPMKGHSHVYWYRQLPEEGLKFMVYLQKENIIDESGMPKERFSAEFPKEGPSILRIQQVVRGDSAAYFCASSPLSLVQETQYFGPGTRLLVL.

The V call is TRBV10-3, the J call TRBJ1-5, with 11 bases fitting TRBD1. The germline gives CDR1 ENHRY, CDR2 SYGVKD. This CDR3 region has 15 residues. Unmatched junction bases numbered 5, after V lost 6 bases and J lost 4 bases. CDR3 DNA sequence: TGTGCCATCAGCGAGGGACAGGGGGGAAATCAGCCCCAGCATTTT. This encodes CAISEGQGGNQPQHF.

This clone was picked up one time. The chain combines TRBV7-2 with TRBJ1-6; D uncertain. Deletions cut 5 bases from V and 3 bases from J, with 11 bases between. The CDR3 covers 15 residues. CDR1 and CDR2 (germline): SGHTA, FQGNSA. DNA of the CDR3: TGTGCCAGCAGCAGCAGCGGCAGCTATAATTCACCCCTCCACTTT. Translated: CASSSSGSYNSPLHF. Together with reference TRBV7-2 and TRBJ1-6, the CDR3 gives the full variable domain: GAGVSQSPSNKVTEKGKDVELRCDPISGHTALYWYRQSLGQGLEFLIYFQGNSAPDKSGLPSDRFSAERTGGSVSTLTIQRTQQEDSAVYLCASSSSGSYNSPLHFGNGTRLTVT.